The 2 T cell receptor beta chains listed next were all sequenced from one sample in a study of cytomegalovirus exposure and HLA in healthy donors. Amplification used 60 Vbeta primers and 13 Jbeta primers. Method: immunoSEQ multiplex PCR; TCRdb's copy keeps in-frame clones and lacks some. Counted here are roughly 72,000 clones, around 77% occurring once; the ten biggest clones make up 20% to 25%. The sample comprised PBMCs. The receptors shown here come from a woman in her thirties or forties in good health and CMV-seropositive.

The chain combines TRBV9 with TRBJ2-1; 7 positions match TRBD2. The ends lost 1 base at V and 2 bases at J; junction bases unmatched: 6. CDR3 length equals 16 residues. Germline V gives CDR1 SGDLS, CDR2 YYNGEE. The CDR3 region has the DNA TGTGCCAGCAGCGTAAGGGGCGGGAGAGCCTACAATGAGCAGTTCTTC. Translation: CASSVRGGRAYNEQFF.

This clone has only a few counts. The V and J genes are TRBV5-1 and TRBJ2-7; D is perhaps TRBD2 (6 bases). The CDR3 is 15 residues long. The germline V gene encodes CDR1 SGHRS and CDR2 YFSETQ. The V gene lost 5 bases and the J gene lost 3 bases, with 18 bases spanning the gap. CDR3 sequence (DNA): TGCGCCAGCAGGGCCGTAGGGACGGGGGACTACGAGCAGTACTTC. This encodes CASRAVGTGDYEQYF.